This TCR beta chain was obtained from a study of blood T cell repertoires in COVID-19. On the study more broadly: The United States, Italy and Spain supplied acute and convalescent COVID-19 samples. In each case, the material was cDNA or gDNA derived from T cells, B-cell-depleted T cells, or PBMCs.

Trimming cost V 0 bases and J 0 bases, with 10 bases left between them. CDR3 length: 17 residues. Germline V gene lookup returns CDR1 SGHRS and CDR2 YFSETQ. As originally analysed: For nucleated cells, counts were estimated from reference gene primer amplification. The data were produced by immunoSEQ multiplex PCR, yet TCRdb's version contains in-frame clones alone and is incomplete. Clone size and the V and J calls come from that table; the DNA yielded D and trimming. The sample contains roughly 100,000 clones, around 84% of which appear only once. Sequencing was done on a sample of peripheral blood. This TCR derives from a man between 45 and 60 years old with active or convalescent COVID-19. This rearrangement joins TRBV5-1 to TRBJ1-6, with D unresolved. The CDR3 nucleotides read TGCGCCAGCAGCTTGGGGACCGCGGGCTCCTATAATTCACCCCTCCACTTT. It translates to CASSLGTAGSYNSPLHF.